This note documents a single T cell receptor (beta chain) sequence. Its antigen is unknown. This specimen belongs to a study of OX40 agonist ivuxolimab in advanced cancers. Study background: Patients got intravenous ivuxolimab at 0.01 to 10 mg/kg every 2 weeks. Three partial responders included one hepatocellular carcinoma patient and two cutaneous melanoma patients. Study observations and caveats: At doses 0.1 to 3.0 mg/kg, CD4+ and CD8+ clones expanded.

The method was immunoSEQ multiplex PCR; TCRdb's version includes in-frame clones alone and lacks a portion of them. The sample contains tens of thousands of clones, 70% to 85% of which appear only once. V dropped 10 bases and J dropped 2; count of bases not matched to a gene: 7. Germline lookup yields CDR1 SNHLY and CDR2 FYNNEI. This CDR3 is built from 13 residues. The receptor comes from an adult with an advanced solid tumor such as melanoma, head and neck, liver or kidney cancer. This specimen consisted of CD4+ or CD8+ T cells sorted from blood, obtained in a trial of the OX40 agonist ivuxolimab. J is TRBJ2-5 and V is TRBV2, with TRBD1 matching over 7 bases. CDR3 in DNA: TGTGCCACCATACCGGGACAGCAAGAGACCCAGTACTTC. This encodes CATIPGQQETQYF.